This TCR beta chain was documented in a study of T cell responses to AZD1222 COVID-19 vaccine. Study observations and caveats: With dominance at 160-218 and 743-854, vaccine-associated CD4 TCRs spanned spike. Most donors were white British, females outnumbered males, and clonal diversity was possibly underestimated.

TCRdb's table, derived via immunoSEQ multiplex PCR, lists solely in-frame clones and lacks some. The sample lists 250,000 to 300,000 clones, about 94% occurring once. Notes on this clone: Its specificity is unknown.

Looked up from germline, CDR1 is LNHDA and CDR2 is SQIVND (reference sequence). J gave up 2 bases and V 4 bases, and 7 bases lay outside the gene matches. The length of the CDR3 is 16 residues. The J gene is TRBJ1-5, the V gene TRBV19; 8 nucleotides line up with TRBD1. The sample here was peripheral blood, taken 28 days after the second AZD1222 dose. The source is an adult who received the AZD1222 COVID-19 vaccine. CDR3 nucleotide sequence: TGTGCCAGTAGTACCGGACAGGGTCTCGGCAATCAGCCCCAGCATTTT. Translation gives CASSTGQGLGNQPQHF.